This is a list of T cell receptor beta chains from one sample in a study of T cells in Graves' hyperthyroidism and ophthalmopathy. A single record per CDR3 protein comes from TCRdb applying MiXCR to the multiplex PCR reads. This table has about 380,000 distinct CDR3 sequences, roughly 13% appearing once. Sequenced: blood. The receptors were gathered from an older woman with Graves' hyperthyroidism. Each CDR3 is given with its conserved first and last residue. The D gene is left open where the match is weak. Clone size appears in some rows only: once, few, many, or a class for an expanded clone.

J,V,size,D,DNA,CDR3
TRBJ2-5,TRBV12-3/TRBV12-4,many,-,TGTGCCAGCAGTTCGGGGGTTAGGGAGACCCAGTACTTC,CASSSGVRETQYF
TRBJ1-2,TRBV28,many,TRBD1,TGTGCCAGCAGGGCAGGGGGCCGTAATGGCTACACCTTC,CASRAGGRNGYTF
TRBJ2-2,TRBV28,many,-,TGTGCCAGCAGTTTGTCGTCCACGGGCACCGGGGAGCTGTTTTTT,CASSLSSTGTGELFF
TRBJ2-1,TRBV2,many,-,TGTGCCAGCAGTGTTGGGACAAGAATTTACAATGAGCAGTTCTTC,CASSVGTRIYNEQFF
TRBJ2-5,TRBV3-1,few,-,TGTGCCAGCAGCTCGACGTGGCGTAGCCTGTACTTC,CASSSTWRSLYF
TRBJ2-1,TRBV7-2,many,-,TGTGCCAGCAGCTTCACAAGGGACAATGAGCAGTTCTTC,CASSFTRDNEQFF
TRBJ2-1,TRBV18,many,-,TGTGCCAGCTCACCAATTGGGTGGAATGAGCAGTTCTTC,CASSPIGWNEQFF
TRBJ1-2,TRBV28,-,-,TGTGCCAGCACACAAGCAGGCGGCTACACCTTC,CASTQAGGYTF
TRBJ2-6,TRBV5-1,-,-,TGCGCCAGCAGCTTGGGTCCGGGAGGGGCCAACGTCCTGACTTTC,CASSLGPGGANVLTF
TRBJ2-5,TRBV7-6,-,-,TGTGCCAGCAGCTATCAAGCGCTGCTAGAGACCCAGTACTTC,CASSYQALLETQYF
TRBJ1-6,TRBV15,many,TRBD1,TGTGCCACCAGCAGAGATCGAAGCAGGGGGCTACGGTCACCCCTCCACTTT,CATSRDRSRGLRSPLHF
TRBJ2-2,TRBV5-1,few,-,TGCGCCAGCAGCTTGGCAAGGGCCGGGGAGCTGTTTTTT,CASSLARAGELFF
TRBJ2-1,TRBV5-1,many,-,TGCGCCAGCAGCTTGGGTTACGGGAAATATAGCAATGAGCAGTTCTTC,CASSLGYGKYSNEQFF
TRBJ1-1,TRBV13,many,-,TGTGCCAGCAGCCACCCATACCGGGCCGCGAACACTGAAGCTTTCTTT,CASSHPYRAANTEAFF
TRBJ2-3,TRBV5-4,-,-,TGTGCCAGCAGCCCTACGGGGTCCGGCACAGATACGCAGTATTTT,CASSPTGSGTDTQYF
TRBJ1-5,TRBV6-1,many,-,TGTGCCAGCAGTCCGACAGGAAATAGCAATCAGCCCCAGCATTTT,CASSPTGNSNQPQHF
TRBJ1-3,TRBV11-2,few,-,TGTGCCAGCAGCCGGGATAGCTCTGGAAACATCATATATTTT,CASSRDSSGNIIYF
TRBJ1-1,TRBV10-3,-,-,TGTGCCATCACAGGGACACAGAACACTGAAGCTTTCTTT,CAITGTQNTEAFF
TRBJ1-1,TRBV18,many,TRBD1,TGTGCCAGCTCAGTGAGGACAGGTTTAGAAACTGAAGCTTTCTTT,CASSVRTGLETEAFF
TRBJ1-4,TRBV6-5,many,-,TGTGCCAGCAGTTACTCCGGTGTTCCCGGGGAAAAACTGTTTTTT,CASSYSGVPGEKLFF
TRBJ1-3,TRBV20-1,many,-,TGCAGTGCTAGACCTAACCGGGGATCAGGAAACACCATATATTTT,CSARPNRGSGNTIYF
TRBJ2-7,TRBV28,many,TRBD2,TGTGCCAGCAGGAGAGCGGGAGGCCCCTCTTACGAGCAGTACTTC,CASRRAGGPSYEQYF
TRBJ2-7,TRBV6-2/TRBV6-3,many,-,TGTGCCAGCAGACGTACCGGGACAATGAACGAGCAGTACTTC,CASRRTGTMNEQYF
TRBJ1-6,TRBV11-2,-,TRBD1,TGTGCCAGCAGCCGAGCCGGGGGGACAGGCTATAATTCACCCCTCCACTTT,CASSRAGGTGYNSPLHF
TRBJ2-1,TRBV24-1,-,-,TGTGCCACCAGTGCCGGGACTCCAAATGAGCAGTTCTTC,CATSAGTPNEQFF
TRBJ2-3,TRBV7-8,few,-,TGTGCCAGCAGCTCTGGGGGGACTACAGATACGCAGTATTTT,CASSSGGTTDTQYF
TRBJ2-1,TRBV9,few,-,TGTGCCAGCAGCGTAGGAACCTACAATGAGCAGTTCTTC,CASSVGTYNEQFF
TRBJ2-2,TRBV28,-,-,TGTGCCAGCAGTTTCGAGGCCAGGGATCCGAACACCGGGGAGCTGTTTTTT,CASSFEARDPNTGELFF
TRBJ2-1,TRBV12-5,many,TRBD2,TGTGCTAGTGGTTTGGTGACTAGCGGGAGCGGATTGAGGGAGCAGTTCTTC,CASGLVTSGSGLREQFF
TRBJ2-1,TRBV6-2/TRBV6-3,many,TRBD2,TGTGCCAGCAGGGTGTGGGGGAGGGACTCCTACAATGAGCAGTTCTTC,CASRVWGRDSYNEQFF
TRBJ1-2,TRBV7-3,-,TRBD1,TGTGCCAGCAGCCAAACCGGGACAGGGGGCTACGGCTATGGCTACACCTTC,CASSQTGTGGYGYGYTF
TRBJ2-5,TRBV20-1,many,-,TGCAGTGCTAGAGATGGGGGTAAAGAGACCCAGTACTTC,CSARDGGKETQYF
TRBJ2-5,TRBV28,many,TRBD1,TGTGCCAGCAGTTTAACAGGGGGCTCGGAGACCCAGTACTTC,CASSLTGGSETQYF
TRBJ2-1,TRBV27,many,TRBD2,TGTGCCAGCAGCCAGAGTTTCGCGGGAGGGCCCGGTGAGCAGTTCTTC,CASSQSFAGGPGEQFF
TRBJ2-1,TRBV28,many,-,TGTGCCAGTCAGGAGCCTCGGCTGGATGAGCAGTTCTTC,CASQEPRLDEQFF